Below, one TCR beta chain is given with its context. PCR employed 60 Vbeta and 13 Jbeta primers. Measured with immunoSEQ multiplex PCR; TCRdb has only the in-frame clones, and not every one. The sample records some 150,000 clones, around 78% being singletons. The source of the sample is a study of cytomegalovirus exposure and HLA in healthy donors. This clonotype was sampled from a man aged 40-49 years in good health and CMV-seronegative. Material for sequencing was PBMCs.

The CDR3 DNA is TGTGCCAGCTCACCTGGGGGCGTCACCGGGGAGCTGTTTTTT. It is translated as CASSPGGVTGELFF. The J gene is TRBJ2-2, the V gene TRBV18; tentatively, D is TRBD1 (6 bases). Trimming shortened V by 3 bases and J by 4 bases, and 9 bases separated the two germline ends. CDR3 size: 14 residues. Germline-derived CDR1 and CDR2 are KGHSH and LQKENI.